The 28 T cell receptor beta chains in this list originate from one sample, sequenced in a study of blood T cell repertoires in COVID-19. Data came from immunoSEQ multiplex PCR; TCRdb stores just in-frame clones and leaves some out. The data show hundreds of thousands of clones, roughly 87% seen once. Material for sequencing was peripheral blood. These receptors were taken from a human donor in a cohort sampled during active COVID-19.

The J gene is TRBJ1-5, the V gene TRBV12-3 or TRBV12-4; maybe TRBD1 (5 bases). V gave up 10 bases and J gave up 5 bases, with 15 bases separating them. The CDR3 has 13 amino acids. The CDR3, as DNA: TGTGCCAACTCCCCGGGGGTCGATCAGCCCCAGCATTTT. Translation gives CANSPGVDQPQHF.

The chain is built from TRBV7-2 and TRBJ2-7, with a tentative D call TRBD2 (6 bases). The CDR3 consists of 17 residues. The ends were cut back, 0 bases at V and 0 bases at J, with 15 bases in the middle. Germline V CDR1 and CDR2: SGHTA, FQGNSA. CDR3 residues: CASSLAGGMGSSYEQYF. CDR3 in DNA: TGTGCCAGCAGCTTAGCGGGGGGAATGGGGAGCTCCTACGAGCAGTACTTC.

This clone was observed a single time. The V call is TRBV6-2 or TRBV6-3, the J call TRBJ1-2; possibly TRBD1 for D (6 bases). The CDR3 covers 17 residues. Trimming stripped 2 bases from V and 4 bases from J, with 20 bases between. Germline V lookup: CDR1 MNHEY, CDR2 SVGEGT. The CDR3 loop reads CASSYRATGTYFYGYTF. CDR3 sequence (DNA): TGTGCCAGCAGTTACAGGGCGACAGGTACCTACTTCTATGGCTACACCTTC.

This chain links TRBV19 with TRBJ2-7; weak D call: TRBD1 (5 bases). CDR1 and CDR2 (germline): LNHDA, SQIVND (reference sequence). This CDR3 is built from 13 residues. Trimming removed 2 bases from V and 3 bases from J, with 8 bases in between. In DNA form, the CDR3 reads TGTGCCAGTAGTATAAGGGGCAACTACGAGCAGTACTTC. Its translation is CASSIRGNYEQYF.

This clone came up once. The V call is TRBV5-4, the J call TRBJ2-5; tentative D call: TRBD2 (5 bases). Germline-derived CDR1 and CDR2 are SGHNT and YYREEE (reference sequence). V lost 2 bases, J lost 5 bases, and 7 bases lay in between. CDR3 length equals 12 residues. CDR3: CASSFGEETQYF. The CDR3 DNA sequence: TGTGCCAGCAGCTTTGGGGAGGAGACCCAGTACTTC.

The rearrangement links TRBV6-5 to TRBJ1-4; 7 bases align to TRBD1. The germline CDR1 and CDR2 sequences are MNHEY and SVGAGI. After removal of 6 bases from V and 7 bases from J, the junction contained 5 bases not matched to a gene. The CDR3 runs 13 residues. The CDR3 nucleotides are TGTGCCAGCAGAGAGACAGGGATTGAAAAACTGTTTTTT. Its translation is CASRETGIEKLFF.

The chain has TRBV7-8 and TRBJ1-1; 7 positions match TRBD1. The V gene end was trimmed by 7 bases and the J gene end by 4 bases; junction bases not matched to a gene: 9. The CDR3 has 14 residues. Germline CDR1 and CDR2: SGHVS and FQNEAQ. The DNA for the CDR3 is TGTGCCAGCACCCCTACCAGGGGGGCCACTGAAGCTTTCTTT. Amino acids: CASTPTRGATEAFF.

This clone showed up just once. The CDR3 loop reads CASSVGGQGDSEQYF. DNA for the CDR3: TGTGCCAGCAGCGTAGGAGGACAGGGGGACTCCGAGCAGTACTTC. The chain combines TRBV9 with TRBJ2-7, with 10 bases identical to TRBD1. V shed 0 bases, J shed 6 bases, and the junction held 6 bases outside the gene matches. Germline CDR1 SGDLS, CDR2 YYNGEE. The CDR3 loop spans 15 amino acids.

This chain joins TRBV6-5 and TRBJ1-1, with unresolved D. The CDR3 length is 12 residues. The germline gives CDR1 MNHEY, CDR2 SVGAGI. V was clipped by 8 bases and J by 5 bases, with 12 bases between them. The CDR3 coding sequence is TGTGCCAGCGAATCCCGGAGGACTGAAGCTTTCTTT. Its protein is CASESRRTEAFF.

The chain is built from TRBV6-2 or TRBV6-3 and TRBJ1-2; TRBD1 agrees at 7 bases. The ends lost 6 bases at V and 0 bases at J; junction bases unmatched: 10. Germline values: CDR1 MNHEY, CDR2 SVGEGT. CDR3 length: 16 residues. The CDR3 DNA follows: TGTGCCAGCAGCGACAGGGCCGGGAGGGCTAACTATGGCTACACCTTC. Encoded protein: CASSDRAGRANYGYTF.

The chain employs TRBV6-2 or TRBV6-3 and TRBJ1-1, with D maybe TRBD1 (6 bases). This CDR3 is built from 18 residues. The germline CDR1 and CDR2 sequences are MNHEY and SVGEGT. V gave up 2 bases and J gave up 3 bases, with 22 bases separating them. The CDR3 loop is CASSYTQGLNLVDTEAFF. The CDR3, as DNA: TGTGCCAGCAGTTACACCCAGGGGTTGAATTTGGTGGACACTGAAGCTTTCTTT.

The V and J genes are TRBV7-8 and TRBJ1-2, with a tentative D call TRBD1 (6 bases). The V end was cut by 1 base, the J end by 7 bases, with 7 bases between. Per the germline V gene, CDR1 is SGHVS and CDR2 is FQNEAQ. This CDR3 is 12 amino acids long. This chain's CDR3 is CASSLGGGGYTF. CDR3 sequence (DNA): TGTGCCAGCAGCTTAGGAGGGGGTGGCTACACCTTC.

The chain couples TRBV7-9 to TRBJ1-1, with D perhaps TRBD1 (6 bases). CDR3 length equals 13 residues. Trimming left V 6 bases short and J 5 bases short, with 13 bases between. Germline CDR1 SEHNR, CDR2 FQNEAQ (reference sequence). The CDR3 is CASSFKGGTEAFF. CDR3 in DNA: TGTGCCAGCAGTTTTAAGGGGGGGACTGAAGCTTTCTTT.

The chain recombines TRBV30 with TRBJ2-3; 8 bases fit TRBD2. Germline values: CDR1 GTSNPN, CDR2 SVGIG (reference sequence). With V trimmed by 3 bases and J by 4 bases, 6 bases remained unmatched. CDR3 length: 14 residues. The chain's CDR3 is CAWSDGLAADTQYF. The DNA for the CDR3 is TGTGCCTGGAGCGATGGACTAGCAGCAGATACGCAGTATTTT. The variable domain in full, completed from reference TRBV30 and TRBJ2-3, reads SQTIHQWPATLVQPVGSPLSLECTVEGTSNPNLYWYRQAAGRGLQLLFYSVGIGQISSEVPQNLSASRPQDRQFILSSKKLLLSDSGFYLCAWSDGLAADTQYFGPGTRLTVL.

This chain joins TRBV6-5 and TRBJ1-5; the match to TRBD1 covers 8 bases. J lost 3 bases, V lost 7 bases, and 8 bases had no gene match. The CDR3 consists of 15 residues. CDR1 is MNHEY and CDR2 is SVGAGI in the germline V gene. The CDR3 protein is CASNPMDRANQPQHF. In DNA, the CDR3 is TGTGCCAGCAACCCAATGGACAGGGCCAATCAGCCCCAGCATTTT.

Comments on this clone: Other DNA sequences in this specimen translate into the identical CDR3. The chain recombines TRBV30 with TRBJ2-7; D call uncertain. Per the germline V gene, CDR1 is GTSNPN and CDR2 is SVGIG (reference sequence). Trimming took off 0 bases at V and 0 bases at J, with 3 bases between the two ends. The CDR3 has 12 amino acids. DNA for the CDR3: TGTGCCTGGAGTGTCAGCTCCTACGAGCAGTACTTC. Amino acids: CAWSVSSYEQYF.

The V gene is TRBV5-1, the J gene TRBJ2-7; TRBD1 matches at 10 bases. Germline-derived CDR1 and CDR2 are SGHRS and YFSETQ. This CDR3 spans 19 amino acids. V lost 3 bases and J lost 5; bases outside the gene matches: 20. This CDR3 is CASSSQTDRGAGWLNEQYF. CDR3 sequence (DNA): TGCGCCAGCAGCTCCCAAACGGACAGGGGGGCCGGGTGGCTCAACGAGCAGTACTTC.

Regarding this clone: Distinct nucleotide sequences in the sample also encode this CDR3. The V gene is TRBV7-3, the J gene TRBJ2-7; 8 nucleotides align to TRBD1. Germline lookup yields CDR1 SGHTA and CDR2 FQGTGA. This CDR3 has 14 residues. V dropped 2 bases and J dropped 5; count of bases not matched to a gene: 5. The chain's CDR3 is CASSLGTGSHEQYF. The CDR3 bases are TGTGCCAGCAGCTTAGGGACAGGTTCCCACGAGCAGTACTTC.

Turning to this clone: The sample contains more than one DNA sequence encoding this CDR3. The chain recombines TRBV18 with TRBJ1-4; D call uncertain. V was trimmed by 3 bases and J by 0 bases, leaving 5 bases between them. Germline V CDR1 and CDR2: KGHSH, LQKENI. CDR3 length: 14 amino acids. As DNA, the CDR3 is TGTGCCAGCTCACCCGGGACAACTAATGAAAAACTGTTTTTT. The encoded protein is CASSPGTTNEKLFF.

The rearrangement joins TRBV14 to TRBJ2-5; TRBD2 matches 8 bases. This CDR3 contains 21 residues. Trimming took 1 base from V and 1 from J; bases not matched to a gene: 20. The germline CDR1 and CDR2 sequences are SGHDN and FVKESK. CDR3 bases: TGTGCCAGCAGCCAAGTAAGGTTTTTGGATAGCGTACTAGCGGTCCAAGAGACCCAGTACTTC. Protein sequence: CASSQVRFLDSVLAVQETQYF.

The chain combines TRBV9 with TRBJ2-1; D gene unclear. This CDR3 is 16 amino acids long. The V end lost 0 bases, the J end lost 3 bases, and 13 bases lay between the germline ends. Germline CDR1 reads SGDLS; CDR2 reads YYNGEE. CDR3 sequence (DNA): TGTGCCAGCAGCGTAGGGGCCAACCGAATCTACAATGAGCAGTTCTTC. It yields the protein CASSVGANRIYNEQFF.

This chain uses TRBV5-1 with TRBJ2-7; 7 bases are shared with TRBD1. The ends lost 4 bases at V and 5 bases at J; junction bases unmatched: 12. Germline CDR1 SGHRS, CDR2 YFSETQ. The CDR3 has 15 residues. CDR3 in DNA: TGCGCCAGCAGCAGTCACAGGGGAGTCAGCGACGAGCAGTACTTC. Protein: CASSSHRGVSDEQYF.

This CDR3 is CAISDRGKNTEAFF. The DNA for the CDR3 is TGTGCCATCAGTGATCGGGGGAAGAACACTGAAGCTTTCTTT. V is TRBV10-3 and J is TRBJ1-1, with D possibly TRBD1 on 5 matching bases. The CDR3 extends over 14 amino acids. Trimming shortened V by 3 bases and J by 1 base, and 9 bases separated the two germline ends. Germline V gene sequence: CDR1 ENHRY, CDR2 SYGVKD.

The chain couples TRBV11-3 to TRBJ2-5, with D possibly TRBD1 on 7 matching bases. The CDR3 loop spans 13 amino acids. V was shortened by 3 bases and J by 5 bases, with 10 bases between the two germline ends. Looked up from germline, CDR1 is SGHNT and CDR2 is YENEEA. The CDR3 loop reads CASSLEGAETQYF. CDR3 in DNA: TGTGCCAGCAGCTTGGAGGGGGCTGAGACCCAGTACTTC.

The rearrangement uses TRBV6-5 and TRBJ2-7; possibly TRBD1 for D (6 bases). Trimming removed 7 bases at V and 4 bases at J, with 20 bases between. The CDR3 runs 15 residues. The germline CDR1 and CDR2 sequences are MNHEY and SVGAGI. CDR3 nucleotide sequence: TGTGCCAGCATCACCGGGACACAGAAGCTTTACGAGCAGTACTTC. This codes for CASITGTQKLYEQYF.

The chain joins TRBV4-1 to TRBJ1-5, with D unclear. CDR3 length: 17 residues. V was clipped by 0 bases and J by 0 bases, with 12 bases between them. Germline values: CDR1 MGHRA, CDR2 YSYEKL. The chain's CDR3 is CASSQEGRDYSNQPQHF. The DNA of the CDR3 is TGCGCCAGCAGCCAAGAAGGACGGGATTATAGCAATCAGCCCCAGCATTTT.

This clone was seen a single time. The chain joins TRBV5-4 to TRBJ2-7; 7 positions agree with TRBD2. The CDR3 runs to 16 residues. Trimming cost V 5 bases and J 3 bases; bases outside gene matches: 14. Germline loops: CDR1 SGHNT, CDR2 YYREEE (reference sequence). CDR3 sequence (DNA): TGTGCCAGCAGTCCAACAAGGGCGGGAGACCGCTACGAGCAGTACTTC. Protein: CASSPTRAGDRYEQYF.

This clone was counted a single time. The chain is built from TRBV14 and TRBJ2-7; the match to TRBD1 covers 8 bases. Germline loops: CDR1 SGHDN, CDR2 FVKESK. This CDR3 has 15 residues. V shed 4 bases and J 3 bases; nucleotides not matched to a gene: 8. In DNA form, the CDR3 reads TGTGCCAGCAGCCCCCGGACAGGGATAATCTACGAGCAGTACTTC. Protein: CASSPRTGIIYEQYF.